This TCR beta chain was observed in a study of cytomegalovirus exposure and HLA in healthy donors. Across the study: The roughly 700 first-cohort repertoires shared a platform with the approximately 120 validation repertoires, as reported in a later analysis.

The V and J ends lost 6 bases and 1 base, in that order; junction bases with no gene match: 7. The CDR3 has 15 amino acids. Per the germline V gene, CDR1 is SGHVS and CDR2 is FQNEAQ. The method was immunoSEQ multiplex PCR; TCRdb's version includes in-frame clones alone and lacks a portion of them. This table has about 58,000 clones, 90% appearing once. Note on this clone: As yet, its antigen is unknown.

General study points: Among TCR beta chains, those listed as cytomegalovirus-associated numbered about 160.

The donors were members of the validation cohort, which comprised 120 subjects and was separate from the first cohort of about 700 subjects. Sequencing input: PBMCs. The chain couples TRBV7-8 to TRBJ2-5; TRBD2 agrees at 8 bases. This clonotype was obtained from a man between 18 and 35 years old in good health and CMV-seronegative. This CDR3 reads CASRPRGGAQETQYF. In DNA, the CDR3 is TGTGCCAGCAGACCCCGGGGGGGGGCCCAAGAGACCCAGTACTTC.